These T cell receptor beta chains were read from a single sample in a study of shared clonotypes between healthy human individuals. The protocol was immunoSEQ multiplex PCR, while the TCRdb copy is restricted to in-frame clones and leaves out a portion. The data show about 2.5 million clones, 80% to 95% seen once. The sequencing input was naive CD4+ T cells from PBMCs. All receptors derive from a man younger than 30 in good health. Some clones in this sample may be carry-over from other donors' samples. Each CDR3 is given with its conserved first and last residue. A D gene is named only where the DNA matches it firmly. Part of the rows lack a size; the others show once, few, many or a class for expanded clones.

abundance	len	v_gene	d_gene	j_gene	CDR3aa	CDR3nt
.	15	TRBV18	TRBD2	TRBJ2-5	CASSPGLAGEETQYF	TGTGCCAGCTCACCGGGACTAGCGGGGGAGGAGACCCAGTACTTC
.	12	TRBV27	.	TRBJ2-2	CASRLELGELFF	TGTGCCAGCAGATTGGAGCTCGGGGAGCTGTTTTTT
.	13	TRBV7-3	.	TRBJ2-1	CASSYDWRNEQFF	TGTGCCAGCAGCTACGACTGGCGGAATGAGCAGTTCTTC
.	16	TRBV14	.	TRBJ2-2	CASSQGLARNTGELFF	TGTGCCAGCAGCCAAGGGCTAGCGAGGAACACCGGGGAGCTGTTTTTT
.	13	TRBV9	.	TRBJ2-1	CASSVGSRNEQFF	TGTGCCAGCAGCGTAGGGTCCAGGAATGAGCAGTTCTTC
.	14	TRBV28	.	TRBJ1-2	CASSSSQNSYGYTF	TGTGCCAGCAGTTCCTCCCAAAACAGCTATGGCTACACCTTC
few	14	TRBV5-1	TRBD1	TRBJ2-2	CASSLGDRSGELFF	TGCGCCAGCAGCTTGGGGGACAGGTCCGGGGAGCTGTTTTTT
once	14	TRBV28	TRBD1	TRBJ2-2	CASRTGGNTGELFF	TGTGCCAGCAGGACAGGGGGCAACACCGGGGAGCTGTTTTTT
.	15	TRBV7-2	TRBD2	TRBJ2-1	CASSGRLAISAEQFF	TGTGCCAGCAGCGGACGACTAGCTATCAGTGCTGAGCAGTTCTTC
.	15	TRBV11-1	TRBD1	TRBJ1-2	CASSSDRGEPYGYTF	TGTGCCAGCAGCTCGGACAGGGGGGAACCTTATGGCTACACCTTC
.	13	TRBV29-1	TRBD2	TRBJ2-7	CSVVLAGGAGQYF	TGCAGCGTTGTTCTCGCGGGGGGCGCAGGGCAGTACTTC
.	20	TRBV5-4	TRBD2	TRBJ2-3	CASSLGPPGLAGARGDTQYF	TGTGCCAGCAGCTTGGGGCCACCGGGACTAGCGGGAGCGCGGGGAGATACGCAGTATTTT
.	15	TRBV4-1	.	TRBJ2-3	CASSQDGFRTDTQYF	TGCGCCAGCAGCCAAGACGGATTCCGCACAGATACGCAGTATTTT
.	15	TRBV5-1	TRBD2	TRBJ2-7	CASSSLGGGPYEQYF	TGCGCCAGCAGCAGCCTAGGCGGGGGGCCCTACGAGCAGTACTTC
.	15	TRBV28	.	TRBJ1-1	CASRRERFRYTEAFF	TGTGCCAGCAGGCGGGAGAGGTTTAGGTACACTGAAGCTTTCTTT
.	15	TRBV5-1	TRBD1	TRBJ2-7	CASSLGGQNSYEQYF	TGCGCCAGCAGCTTGGGGGGACAGAACTCCTACGAGCAGTACTTC
once	12	TRBV5-1	.	TRBJ2-3	CASSSGTDTQYF	TGCGCCAGCAGCTCAGGCACAGATACGCAGTATTTT
.	15	TRBV14	.	TRBJ2-1	CASSQEPGPYNEQFF	TGTGCCAGCAGCCAAGAACCCGGCCCCTACAATGAGCAGTTCTTC
.	14	TRBV29-1	TRBD1	TRBJ2-7	CSVGPRQGSYEQYF	TGCAGCGTGGGCCCCCGACAGGGGTCGTACGAGCAGTACTTC
.	18	TRBV28	.	TRBJ2-3	CASSLGLTGIPSTDTQYF	TGTGCCAGCAGTTTAGGGCTAACAGGAATTCCTAGCACAGATACGCAGTATTTT
.	13	TRBV5-4	.	TRBJ2-5	CASSLRGQETQYF	TGTGCCAGCAGCTTGCGGGGCCAAGAGACCCAGTACTTC
once	12	TRBV25-1	.	TRBJ2-7	CASMDTSREQYF	TGTGCCAGCATGGACACCTCTCGCGAGCAGTACTTC
.	15	TRBV6-5	.	TRBJ1-1	CASSPQGRVNTEAFF	TGTGCCAGCAGTCCCCAGGGGAGGGTGAACACTGAAGCTTTCTTT
.	15	TRBV9	.	TRBJ2-7	CASSVESARYYEQYF	TGTGCCAGCAGCGTAGAAAGCGCCCGCTACTACGAGCAGTACTTC
.	15	TRBV19	.	TRBJ1-3	CASSPLSVSGNTIYF	TGTGCCAGTAGCCCGCTTTCAGTCTCTGGAAACACCATATATTTT